What follows describes a single T cell receptor beta chain. Its cognate antigen is unknown. This entry belongs to a study of a mutant IDH1 vaccine in newly diagnosed glioma. Study information: Earlier care involved radiotherapy, temozolomide, or both, and the majority received both. Study-level results: Of all patients, 85% to 95% showed vaccine-induced immune responses.

Time point given: week 23, last vaccination. Mutant IDH1 20-mer peptide, at 300 ug, made up each vaccine dose, with topical imiquimod. This CDR3 contains 14 residues. Germline V gives CDR1 MNHEY, CDR2 SMNVEV (reference sequence). V lost 8 bases, J lost 2 bases, and 15 bases lay in between. Sequencing used immunoSEQ multiplex PCR; TCRdb keeps in-frame clones, though not all of them. Here the sample spans approximately 67,000 clones, approximately 84% being singletons. This TCR was recovered from a man younger than 35 with glioma. The sample in question was PBMCs, obtained from a glioma patient whose treatment included an IDH1 peptide vaccine. The chain is built from TRBV27 and TRBJ1-2, with TRBD1 as a possible D gene (5 bases). CDR3 in amino acids: CASRSGAPNYGYTF. CDR3 nucleotide sequence: TGTGCCAGCCGGTCCGGGGCCCCCAACTATGGCTACACCTTC.